This T cell receptor beta chain was sequenced for a study of early T cells in non-severe SARS-CoV-2 infection (dated by TCRdb to about 2021). With regard to the full study: Because TCR sequencing was done on bulk RNA from unsorted whole blood, the alpha and beta chains could not be paired. General study outcomes and caveats: Matching against VDJdb was skewed toward anti-spike CD8 responses, likely underestimated virus-specific expansions, and missed private and CD4 specificities.

To prepare the library, 5' RACE was applied. Reads for this sample came from a NextSeq 500. To correct for sequencing error and PCR bias, the TCR library protocol tagged individual cDNA molecules with unique molecular identifiers. TCR alpha and beta chains were both sequenced, and the abundances of alpha and beta sequences in each sample were closely correlated with each other. In the source study's methods: Decombinator V4 was used to perform V gene, J gene and CDR3 annotation of TCR sequences. TCRs were defined as expanded if a significant change between any two time points was detected under a Poisson model with p below 0.0001. TCR abundances were normalised to the total number of TCRs sequenced in each sample and reported as counts per million. MAIT TCRs were defined by TRAV1-2 paired with TRAJ12, TRAJ20 or TRAJ33, and iNKT TCRs by TRAV10 paired with TRAJ18. VDJdb, accessed 1 November 2021, was searched for CMV, EBV and SARS-CoV-2 annotated TCRs, with TCRs annotated for multiple antigens excluded. Through fastp at Q25 and MiXCR, TCRdb rebuilt clones from the public reads, retaining in-frame beta chains. One record per CDR3 amino acid sequence lists the most common genes and DNA. Clone size and V and J calls follow TCRdb, not the original study. Recorded for this sample are approximately 81,000 distinct CDR3 sequences; over 12% of them occurred a single time. Roughly 3% of the sample lies in the top ten.

This was a case-control study nested in a cohort of healthcare workers in London, UK, who had nasopharyngeal swab PCR tests and blood samples taken every week. Between 23 and 31 March 2020, the week of the UK lockdown, healthcare workers were enrolled and then followed up weekly for as long as 16 weeks. As encoded in the germline V gene, CDR1 is SGHDN while CDR2 is FVKESK. The CDR3, cysteine through phenylalanine, is 13 amino acids long. Kept here is only the CDR3 DNA, which spans 39 bases and is read in frame from base 1. V sheds 3 bases and J sheds 9 bases, leaving 12 bases between their ends. As concerns this clonotype: It lacks a known antigen. No much larger clone exists at a distance of one base, and base qualities are not known.

The TCR originated in an adult who was a healthcare worker with PCR-confirmed SARS-CoV-2 infection or an uninfected control (not recorded which). The sequencing input was whole blood. The receptor chain draws on TRBV14 and TRBJ2-1, with the D call tentatively TRBD1 or TRBD2, each fitting 5 bases. The base sequence is TGTGCCAGCAGCCAGCTCCGAGGGGTTGAGCAGTTCTTC. This sequence encodes CASSQLRGVEQFF.